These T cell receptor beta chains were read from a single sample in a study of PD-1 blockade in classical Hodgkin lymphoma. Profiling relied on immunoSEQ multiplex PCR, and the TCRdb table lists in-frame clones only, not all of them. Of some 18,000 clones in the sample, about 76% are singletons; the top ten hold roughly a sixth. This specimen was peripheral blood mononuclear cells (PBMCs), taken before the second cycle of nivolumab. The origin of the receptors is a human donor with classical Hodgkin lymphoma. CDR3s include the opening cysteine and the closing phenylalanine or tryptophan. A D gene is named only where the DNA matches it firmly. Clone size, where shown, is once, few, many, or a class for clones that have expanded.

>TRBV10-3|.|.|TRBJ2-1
CAISPGRSSYNEQFF
TGTGCCATCAGTCCAGGGCGTAGCTCCTACAATGAGCAGTTCTTC
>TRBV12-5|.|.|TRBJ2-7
CASGLGAYEQYF
TGTGCTAGTGGTTTGGGGGCCTACGAGCAGTACTTC
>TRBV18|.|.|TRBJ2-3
CASSGRQVSRGTDTQYF
TGTGCCAGCTCCGGACGGCAAGTGTCCCGAGGCACAGATACGCAGTATTTT
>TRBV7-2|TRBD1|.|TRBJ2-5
CASSLAGTGLETQYF
TGTGCCAGCAGCTTGGCCGGGACAGGGCTAGAGACCCAGTACTTC
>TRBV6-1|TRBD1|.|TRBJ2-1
CASMDREVYNEQFF
TGTGCCAGCATGGACAGGGAAGTATACAATGAGCAGTTCTTC
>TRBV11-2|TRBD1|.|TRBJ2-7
CASSLRQGANLYEQYF
TGTGCCAGCAGCTTAAGGCAGGGGGCGAATTTATACGAGCAGTACTTC
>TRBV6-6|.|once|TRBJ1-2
CASSPNRGSDGYTF
TGTGCCAGCAGCCCTAATAGGGGTTCGGACGGCTACACCTTC
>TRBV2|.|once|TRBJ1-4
CASSEPMVQVDEKLFF
TGTGCCAGCAGTGAACCCATGGTACAGGTGGATGAAAAACTGTTTTTT
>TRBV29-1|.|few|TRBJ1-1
CSAEPGRNTEAFF
TGCAGCGCCGAACCCGGTCGGAACACTGAAGCTTTCTTT
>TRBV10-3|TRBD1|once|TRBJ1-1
CAISGKTGATEAFF
TGTGCCATCAGTGGAAAGACAGGGGCCACTGAAGCTTTCTTT
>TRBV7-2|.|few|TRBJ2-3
CASSSGLVDTQYF
TGTGCCAGCAGCTCCGGACTCGTGGATACGCAGTATTTT
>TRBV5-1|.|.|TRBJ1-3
CASSSTFGAPGNTIYF
.
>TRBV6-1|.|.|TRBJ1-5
CASSTGINQPQHF
TGTGCCAGCAGCACGGGGATCAATCAGCCCCAGCATTTT
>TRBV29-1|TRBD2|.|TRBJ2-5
CSVEGWTSGESRYF
TGCAGCGTTGAGGGGTGGACTAGCGGGGAATCGCGGTACTTC
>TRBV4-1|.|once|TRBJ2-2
CASSQEHRVAGELFF
TGCGCCAGCAGCCAAGAGCACAGGGTAGCCGGGGAGCTGTTTTTT
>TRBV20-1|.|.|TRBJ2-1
CSARENEQFF
TGCAGTGCTAGAGAGAATGAGCAGTTCTTC
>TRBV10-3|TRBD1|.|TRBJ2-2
CAIRGDRENTGELFF
TGTGCCATCAGGGGAGACAGGGAGAACACCGGGGAGCTGTTTTTT
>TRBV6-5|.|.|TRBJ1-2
CASSYNSNYGYTF
TGTGCCAGCAGTTACAACAGTAACTATGGCTACACCTTC
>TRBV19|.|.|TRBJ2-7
CASSVLGGQTYEQYF
TGTGCCAGTAGTGTCCTGGGGGGGCAGACCTACGAGCAGTACTTC
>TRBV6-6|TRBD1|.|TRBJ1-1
CASSSGGMNTEAFF
TGTGCCAGCAGCTCAGGGGGAATGAACACTGAAGCTTTCTTT
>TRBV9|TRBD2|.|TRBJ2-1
CASSVESAGGSDEQFF
TGTGCCAGCAGCGTAGAGTCGGCGGGGGGGAGTGATGAGCAGTTCTTC
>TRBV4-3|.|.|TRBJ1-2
CASSQAGYGYTF
TGCGCCAGCAGCCAGGCAGGGTATGGCTACACCTTC
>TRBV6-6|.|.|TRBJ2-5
CASSYSRGLETQYF
TGTGCCAGCAGTTACTCAAGGGGGTTGGAGACCCAGTACTTC
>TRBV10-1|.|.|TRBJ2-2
CASSGAWAGELFF
TGCGCCAGCAGTGGTGCCTGGGCCGGGGAGCTGTTTTTT
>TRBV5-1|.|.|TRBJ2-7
CASSLVARRYEQYF
TGCGCCAGCAGCTTGGTTGCCAGGAGGTACGAGCAGTACTTC
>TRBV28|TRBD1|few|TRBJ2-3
CASRRPSDRAIWDTQYF
TGTGCCAGCAGGAGGCCGTCGGACAGGGCCATTTGGGATACGCAGTATTTT
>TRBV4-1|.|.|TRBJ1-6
CASSQAQQPSSYNSPLHF
TGCGCCAGCAGCCAAGCACAACAGCCAAGCTCCTATAATTCACCCCTCCACTTT
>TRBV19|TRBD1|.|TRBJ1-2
CATEGTGYGYTF
TGTGCCACCGAAGGGACAGGCTATGGCTACACCTTC
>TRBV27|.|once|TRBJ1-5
CASSRLTGQPQHF
TGTGCCAGCAGCCGGCTAACGGGTCAGCCCCAGCATTTT
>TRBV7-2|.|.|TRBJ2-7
CASSLSQGNLYEQYF
TGTGCCAGCAGTCTCAGCCAGGGGAACCTCTACGAGCAGTACTTC
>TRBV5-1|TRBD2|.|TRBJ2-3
CASTRTSGSQDTQYF
TGCGCCAGCACCCGGACTAGCGGGAGCCAGGATACGCAGTATTTT
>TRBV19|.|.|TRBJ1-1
CASSMGPPRTEAFF
TGTGCCAGTAGTATGGGTCCCCCGAGGACTGAAGCTTTCTTT
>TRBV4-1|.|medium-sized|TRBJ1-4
CASSQGPVFLGRNEKLFF
TGCGCCAGCAGCCAGGGCCCGGTTTTTTTGGGGCGCAATGAAAAACTGTTTTTT
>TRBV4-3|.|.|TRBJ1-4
CASSPLLTNEKLFF
TGCGCCAGCAGCCCCTTACTTACTAATGAAAAACTGTTTTTT
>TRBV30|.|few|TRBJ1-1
CAWIMLGTEAFF
TGTGCCTGGATAATGTTGGGTACTGAAGCTTTCTTT
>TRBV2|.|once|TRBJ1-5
CASRQEKQPQHF
TGTGCCAGCAGGCAGGAGAAACAGCCCCAGCATTTT
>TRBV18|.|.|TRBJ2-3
CASSQSLGDTQYF
TGTGCCAGCTCACAGAGTCTGGGGGATACGCAGTATTTT
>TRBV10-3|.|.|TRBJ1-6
CAISEAGDNSPLHF
TGTGCCATCAGTGAGGCGGGAGACAATTCACCCCTCCACTTT
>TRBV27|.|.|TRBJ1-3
CASSNHLWCGSKTPIYF
TGTGCCAGCAGTAATCACCTATGGTGCGGATCAAAAACACCCATATATTTT
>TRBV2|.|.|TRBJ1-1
CASSESFGQNTEAFF
TGTGCCAGCAGTGAAAGTTTCGGACAGAACACTGAAGCTTTCTTT
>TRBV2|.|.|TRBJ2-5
CASSVWDFQETQYF
TGTGCCAGCAGTGTCTGGGATTTCCAAGAGACCCAGTACTTC
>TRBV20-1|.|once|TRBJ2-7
CSASMNEQYF
TGCAGTGCTAGTATGAACGAGCAGTACTTC
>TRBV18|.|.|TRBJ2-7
CASSPSTYEQYF
TGTGCCAGCTCACCCTCCACCTACGAGCAGTACTTC
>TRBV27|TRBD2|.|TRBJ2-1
CASSLLRLAGGGEQFF
TGTGCCAGCAGTTTACTCAGGCTAGCGGGAGGAGGTGAGCAGTTCTTC
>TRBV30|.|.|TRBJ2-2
CAWSVPRGYTGELFF
TGTGCCTGGAGCGTCCCCAGGGGTTACACCGGGGAGCTGTTTTTT
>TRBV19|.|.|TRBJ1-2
CASKLGDYGYTF
TGTGCCAGTAAGTTAGGGGACTATGGCTACACCTTC
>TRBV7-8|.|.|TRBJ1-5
CASSFETRGNNQPQHF
TGTGCCAGCAGCTTTGAGACCCGGGGCAACAATCAGCCCCAGCATTTT
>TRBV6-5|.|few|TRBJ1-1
CASSYRGDTEAFF
TGTGCCAGCAGTTACAGGGGAGACACTGAAGCTTTCTTT
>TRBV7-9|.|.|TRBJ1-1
CASSSWAGENTEAFF
TGTGCCAGCAGCTCGTGGGCGGGGGAGAACACTGAAGCTTTCTTT